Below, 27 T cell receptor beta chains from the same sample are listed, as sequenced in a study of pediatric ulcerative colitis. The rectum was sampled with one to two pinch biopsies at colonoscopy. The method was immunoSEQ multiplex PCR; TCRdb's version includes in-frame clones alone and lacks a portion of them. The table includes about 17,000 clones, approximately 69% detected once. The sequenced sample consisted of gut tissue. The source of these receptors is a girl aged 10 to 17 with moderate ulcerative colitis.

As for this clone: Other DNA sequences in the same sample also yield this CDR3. CDR3 region: CASSLALTGDYGYTF. The CDR3 DNA reads TGCGCCAGCAGCTTGGCCCTGACAGGGGACTATGGCTACACCTTC. This chain joins TRBV5-1 and TRBJ1-2, with TRBD1 identical over 8 bases. Germline CDR1 is SGHRS and CDR2 is YFSETQ. Trimming cost V 0 bases and J 3 bases; bases outside gene matches: 4. The CDR3 totals 15 residues.

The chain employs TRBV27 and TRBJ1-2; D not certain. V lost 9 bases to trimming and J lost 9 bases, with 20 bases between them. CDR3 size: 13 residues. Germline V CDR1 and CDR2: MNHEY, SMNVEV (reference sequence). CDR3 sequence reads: CASQRVRGERYTF. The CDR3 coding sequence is TGTGCCAGTCAGAGGGTTCGGGGAGAACGCTACACCTTC.

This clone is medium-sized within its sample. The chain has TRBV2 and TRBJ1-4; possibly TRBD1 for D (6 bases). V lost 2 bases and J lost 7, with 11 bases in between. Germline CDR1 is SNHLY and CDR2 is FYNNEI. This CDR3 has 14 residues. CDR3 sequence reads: CASSERGRGEKLFF. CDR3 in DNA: TGTGCCAGCAGTGAACGGGGGCGCGGTGAAAAACTGTTTTTT.

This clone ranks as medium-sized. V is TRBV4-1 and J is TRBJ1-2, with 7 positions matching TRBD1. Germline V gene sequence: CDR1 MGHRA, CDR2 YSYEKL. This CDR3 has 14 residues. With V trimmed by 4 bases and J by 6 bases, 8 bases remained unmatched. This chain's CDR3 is CASSLVGQPDGYTF. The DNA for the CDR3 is TGCGCCAGCAGCCTTGTGGGACAGCCCGATGGCTACACCTTC.

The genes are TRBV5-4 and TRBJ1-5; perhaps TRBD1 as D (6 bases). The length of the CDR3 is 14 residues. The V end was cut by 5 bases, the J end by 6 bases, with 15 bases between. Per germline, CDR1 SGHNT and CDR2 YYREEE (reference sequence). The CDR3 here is CASSKWGAGQPQHF. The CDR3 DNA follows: TGTGCCAGCAGTAAGTGGGGGGCGGGTCAGCCCCAGCATTTT. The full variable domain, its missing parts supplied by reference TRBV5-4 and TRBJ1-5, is ETGVTQSPTHLIKTRGQQVTLRCSSQSGHNTVSWYQQALGQGPQFIFQYYREEENGRGNFPPRFSGLQFPNYSSELNVNALELDDSALYLCASSKWGAGQPQHFGDGTRLSIL.

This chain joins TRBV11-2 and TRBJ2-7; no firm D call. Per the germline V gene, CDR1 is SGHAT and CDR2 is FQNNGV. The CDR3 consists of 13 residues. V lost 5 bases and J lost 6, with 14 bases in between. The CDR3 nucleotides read TGTGCCAGCAGCCCCCGGGTGGGCTCCGAGCAGTACTTC. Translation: CASSPRVGSEQYF.

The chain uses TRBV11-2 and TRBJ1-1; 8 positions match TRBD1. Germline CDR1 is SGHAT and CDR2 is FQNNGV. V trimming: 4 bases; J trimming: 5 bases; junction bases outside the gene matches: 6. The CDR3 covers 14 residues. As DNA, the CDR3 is TGTGCCAGCAGCTCCCAGGGGGCTGTTACTGAAGCTTTCTTT. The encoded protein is CASSSQGAVTEAFF.

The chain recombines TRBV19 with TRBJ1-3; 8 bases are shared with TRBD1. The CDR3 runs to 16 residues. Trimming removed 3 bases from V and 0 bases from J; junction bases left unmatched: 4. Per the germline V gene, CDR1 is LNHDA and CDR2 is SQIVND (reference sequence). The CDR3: CASSIAGGNSGNTIYF. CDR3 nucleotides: TGTGCCAGTAGTATCGCAGGGGGCAACTCTGGAAACACCATATATTTT.

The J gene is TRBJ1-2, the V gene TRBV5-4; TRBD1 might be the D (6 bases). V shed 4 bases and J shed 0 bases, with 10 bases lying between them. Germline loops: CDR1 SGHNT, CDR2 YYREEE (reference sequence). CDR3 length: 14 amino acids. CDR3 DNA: TGTGCCAGCAGCAAGGGGGGAGCTAACTATGGCTACACCTTC. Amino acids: CASSKGGANYGYTF.

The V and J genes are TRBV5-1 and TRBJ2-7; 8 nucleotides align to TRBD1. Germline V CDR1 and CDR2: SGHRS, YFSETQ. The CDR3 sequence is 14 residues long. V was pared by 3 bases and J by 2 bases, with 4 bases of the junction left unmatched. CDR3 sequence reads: CASSSGQVTYEQYF. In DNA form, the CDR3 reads TGCGCCAGCAGCTCGGGACAGGTGACCTACGAGCAGTACTTC. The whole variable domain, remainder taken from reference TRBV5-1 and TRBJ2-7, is KAGVTQTPRYLIKTRGQQVTLSCSPISGHRSVSWYQQTPGQGLQFLFEYFSETQRNKGNFPGRFSGRQFSNSRSEMNVSTLELGDSALYLCASSSGQVTYEQYFGPGTRLTVT.

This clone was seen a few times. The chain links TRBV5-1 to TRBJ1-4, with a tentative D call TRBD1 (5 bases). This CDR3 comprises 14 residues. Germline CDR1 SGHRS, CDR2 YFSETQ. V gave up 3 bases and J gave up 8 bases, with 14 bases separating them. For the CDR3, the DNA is TGCGCCAGCAGCTCGGGACGGTTGTACGAAAAACTGTTTTTT. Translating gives CASSSGRLYEKLFF.

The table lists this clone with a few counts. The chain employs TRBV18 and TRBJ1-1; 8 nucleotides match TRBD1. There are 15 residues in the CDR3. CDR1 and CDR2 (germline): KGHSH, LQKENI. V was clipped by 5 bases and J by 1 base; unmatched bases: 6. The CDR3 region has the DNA TGTGCCAGCTCAAGGGACAGGCAACCGAACACTGAAGCTTTCTTT. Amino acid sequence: CASSRDRQPNTEAFF.

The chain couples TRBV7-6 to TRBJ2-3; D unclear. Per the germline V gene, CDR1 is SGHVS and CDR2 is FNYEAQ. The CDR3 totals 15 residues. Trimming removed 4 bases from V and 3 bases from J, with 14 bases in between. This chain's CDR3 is CASSSRRRPTDTQYF. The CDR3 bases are TGTGCCAGCAGCTCCCGCCGGCGGCCTACAGATACGCAGTATTTT.

The CDR3: CASSSPYEQYF. CDR3 bases: TGTGCCAGCAGTTCTCCCTACGAGCAGTACTTC. The genes are TRBV6-5 and TRBJ2-7; D ambiguous. The V gene's germline CDR1 is MNHEY and CDR2 SVGAGI. Trimming removed 4 bases at V and 2 bases at J, with 3 bases between. The CDR3 runs to 11 residues.

The chain's CDR3 is CASSGTGERYTEAFF. The DNA for the CDR3 is TGTGCCAGCTCGGGGACAGGGGAACGGTACACTGAAGCTTTCTTT. The J gene is TRBJ1-1, the V gene TRBV19; 10 bases line up with TRBD1. The germline gives CDR1 LNHDA, CDR2 SQIVND (reference sequence). V trimming: 9 bases; J trimming: 3 bases; junction bases outside the gene matches: 10. The CDR3 is 15 residues long.

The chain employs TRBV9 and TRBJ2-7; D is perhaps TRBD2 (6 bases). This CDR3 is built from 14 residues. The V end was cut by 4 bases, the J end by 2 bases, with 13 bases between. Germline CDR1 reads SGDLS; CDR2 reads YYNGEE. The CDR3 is CASSIRESPYEQYF. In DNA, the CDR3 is TGTGCCAGCAGCATTCGGGAGAGCCCCTACGAGCAGTACTTC.

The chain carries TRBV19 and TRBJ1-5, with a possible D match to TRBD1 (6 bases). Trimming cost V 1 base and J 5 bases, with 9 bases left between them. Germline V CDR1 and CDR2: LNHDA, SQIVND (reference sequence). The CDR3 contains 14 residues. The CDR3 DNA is TGTGCCAGTAGTATAGCCGGGGGCTATCAGCCCCAGCATTTT. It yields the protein CASSIAGGYQPQHF.

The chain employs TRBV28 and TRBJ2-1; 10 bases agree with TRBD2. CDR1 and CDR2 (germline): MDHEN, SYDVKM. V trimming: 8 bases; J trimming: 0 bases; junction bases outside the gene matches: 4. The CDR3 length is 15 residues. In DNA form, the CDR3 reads TGTGCCAGCGAGGCTAGCGGGGGCTCCTACAATGAGCAGTTCTTC. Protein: CASEASGGSYNEQFF.

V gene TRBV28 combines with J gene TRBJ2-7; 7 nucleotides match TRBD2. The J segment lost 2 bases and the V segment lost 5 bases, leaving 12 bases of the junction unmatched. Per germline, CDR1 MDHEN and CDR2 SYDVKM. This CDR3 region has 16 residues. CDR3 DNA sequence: TGTGCCAGCAGTGCCCTCCGGGGGGAAAGGGCCTACGAGCAGTACTTC. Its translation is CASSALRGERAYEQYF. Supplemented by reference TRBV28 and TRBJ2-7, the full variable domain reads DVKVTQSSRYLVKRTGEKVFLECVQDMDHENMFWYRQDPGLGLRLIYFSYDVKMKEKGDIPEGYSVSREKKERFSLILESASTNQTSMYLCASSALRGERAYEQYFGPGTRLTVT.

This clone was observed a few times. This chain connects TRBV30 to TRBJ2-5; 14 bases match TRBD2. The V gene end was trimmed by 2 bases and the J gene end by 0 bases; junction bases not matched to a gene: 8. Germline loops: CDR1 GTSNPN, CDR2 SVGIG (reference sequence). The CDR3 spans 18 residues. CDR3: CAWSTGTSGSRYQETQYF. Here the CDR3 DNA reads TGTGCCTGGAGTACTGGGACTAGCGGGAGTCGCTACCAAGAGACCCAGTACTTC.

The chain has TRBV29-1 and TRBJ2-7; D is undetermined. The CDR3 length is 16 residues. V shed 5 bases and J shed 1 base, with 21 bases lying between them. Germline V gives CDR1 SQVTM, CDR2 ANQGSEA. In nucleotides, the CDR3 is TGCAGCGTTTTAGCAGTGTACAGTAAACGATCCTACGAGCAGTACTTC. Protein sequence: CSVLAVYSKRSYEQYF.

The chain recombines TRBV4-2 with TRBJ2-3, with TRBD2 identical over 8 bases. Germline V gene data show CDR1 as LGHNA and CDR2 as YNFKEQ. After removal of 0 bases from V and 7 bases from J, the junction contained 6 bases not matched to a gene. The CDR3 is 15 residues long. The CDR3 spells CASSQELAELNTQYF. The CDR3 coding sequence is TGTGCCAGCAGCCAAGAACTAGCGGAACTAAATACGCAGTATTTT.

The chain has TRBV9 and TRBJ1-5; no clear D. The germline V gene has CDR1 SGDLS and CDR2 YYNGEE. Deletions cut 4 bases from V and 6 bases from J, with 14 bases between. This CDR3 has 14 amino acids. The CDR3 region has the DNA TGTGCCAGCAGCCCTAGCCTAACAATTCAGCCCCAGCATTTT. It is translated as CASSPSLTIQPQHF. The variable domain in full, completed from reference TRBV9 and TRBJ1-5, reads DSGVTQTPKHLITATGQRVTLRCSPRSGDLSVYWYQQSLDQGLQFLIQYYNGEERAKGNILERFSAQQFPDLHSELNLSSLELGDSALYFCASSPSLTIQPQHFGDGTRLSIL.

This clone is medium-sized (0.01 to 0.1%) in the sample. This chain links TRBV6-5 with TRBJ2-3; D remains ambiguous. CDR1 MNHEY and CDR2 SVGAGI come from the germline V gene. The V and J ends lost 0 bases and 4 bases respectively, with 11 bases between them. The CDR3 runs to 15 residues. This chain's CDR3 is CASSYSTGTSDTQYF. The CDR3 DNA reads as TGTGCCAGCAGTTACTCGACCGGAACGTCAGATACGCAGTATTTT.

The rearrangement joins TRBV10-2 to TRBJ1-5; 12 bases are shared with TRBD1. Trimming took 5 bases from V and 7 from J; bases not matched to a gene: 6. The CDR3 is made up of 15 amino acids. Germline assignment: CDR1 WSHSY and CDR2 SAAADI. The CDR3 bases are TGCGCCAGCAGTTCCGGGACAGGGGGCAGGCAGCCCCAGCATTTT. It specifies CASSSGTGGRQPQHF.

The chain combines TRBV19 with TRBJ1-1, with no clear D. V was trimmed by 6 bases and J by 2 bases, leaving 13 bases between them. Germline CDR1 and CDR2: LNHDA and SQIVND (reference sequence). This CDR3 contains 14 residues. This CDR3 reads CASSQRTGNTEAFF. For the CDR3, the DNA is TGTGCCAGTAGCCAAAGGACGGGAAACACTGAAGCTTTCTTT.

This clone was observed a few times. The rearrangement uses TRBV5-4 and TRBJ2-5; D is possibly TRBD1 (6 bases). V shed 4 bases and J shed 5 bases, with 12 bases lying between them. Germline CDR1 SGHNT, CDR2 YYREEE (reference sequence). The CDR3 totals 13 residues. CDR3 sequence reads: CASSTQGQETQYF. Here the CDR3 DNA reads TGTGCCAGCAGCACCCAGGGGCAGGAGACCCAGTACTTC.